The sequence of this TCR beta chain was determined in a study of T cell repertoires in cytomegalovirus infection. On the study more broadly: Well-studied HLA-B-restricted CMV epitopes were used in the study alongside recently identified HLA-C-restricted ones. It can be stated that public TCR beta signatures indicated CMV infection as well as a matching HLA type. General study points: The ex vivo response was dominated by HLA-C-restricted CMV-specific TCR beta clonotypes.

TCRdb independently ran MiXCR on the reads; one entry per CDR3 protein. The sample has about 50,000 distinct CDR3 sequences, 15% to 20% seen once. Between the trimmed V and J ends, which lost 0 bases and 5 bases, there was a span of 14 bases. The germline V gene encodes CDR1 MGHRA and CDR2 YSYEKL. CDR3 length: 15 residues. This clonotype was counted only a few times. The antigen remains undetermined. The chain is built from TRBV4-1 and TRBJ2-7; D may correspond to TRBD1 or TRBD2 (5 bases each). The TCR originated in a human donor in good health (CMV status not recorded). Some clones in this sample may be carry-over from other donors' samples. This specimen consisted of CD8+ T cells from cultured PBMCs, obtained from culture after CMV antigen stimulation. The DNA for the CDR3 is TGCGCCAGCAGCCAAGATGAGGGGAGTGGGGACGAGCAGTACTTC. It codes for CASSQDEGSGDEQYF.